This entry is about one TCR beta chain. Which antigen it targets is not known. There are no base qualities to consult, and no much larger clone falls within one base. As encoded in the germline V gene, CDR1 is SGHTA while CDR2 is FQGNSA. Trimming takes 4 bases from V and 3 bases from J, and the germline ends sit 24 bases apart. The CDR3 goes from the cysteine to the phenylalanine over 18 residues. Only the CDR3 DNA stays, 54 bases, in frame from base 1. Patients with a history of autoimmune disease or receiving systemic immunosuppression were excluded from the trial. Peripheral blood for TCR sequencing was drawn from every dose cohort at baseline, at cycle 4 day 1 and at cycle 7 day 1. Samples came from an open-label, multicenter, first-in-human phase I dose-escalation trial of ivuxolimab. Adults with locally advanced or metastatic melanoma, renal cell carcinoma, hepatocellular carcinoma or head and neck squamous cell carcinoma were enrolled in the trial. Before TCR sequencing, CD4+ T cells and CD8+ T cells were sorted from peripheral blood as separate populations.

The data are from a study of OX40 agonist ivuxolimab in advanced cancers. Some background on the complete study: The costimulatory receptor OX40 (CD134) was targeted by ivuxolimab, a fully human IgG2 agonistic monoclonal antibody. Intravenous ivuxolimab was administered to patients every 2 weeks at six dose levels: 0.01, 0.1, 0.3, 1.5, 3 and 10 mg/kg. Of the approximately 50 dose-escalation patients, hepatocellular carcinoma was present in about 20, melanoma in around 15, renal cell carcinoma in 9 and head and neck cancer in 9. Peripheral TCRbeta sequencing was intended to test whether TCR sequence diversity was altered and clonal T-cell expansion was caused by ivuxolimab. Prior anti-PD-1, anti-PD-L1 or anti-CTLA-4 therapy was permitted, and about two fifths of dose-escalation patients had received checkpoint inhibitors. The paper describes the monotherapy dose-escalation part (N of about 52 patients) of the phase I trial of ivuxolimab. A male proportion of 82.7% and a mean age of 60 years, ranging from 23 to 79, were recorded for the dose-escalation cohort. Partial responses were achieved by three dose-escalation patients, of whom one had hepatocellular carcinoma and two had cutaneous melanoma. Overall study results and their limits: Clonal expansion of both CD4+ and CD8+ blood T cells was observed from baseline to week 6 at doses 0.1 to 3.0 mg/kg. In the 0.1-3.0 mg/kg groups, partial responders were among the patients with the lowest normalized peripheral clonal expansion, particularly in CD8+ T cells. Low levels of normalized T-cell clonal expansion were also seen in some patients who did not respond. Which antigens the clonally expanded peripheral T cells were specific for was not determined. After ivuxolimab, CD8+ T cells had more expanded clones than CD4+ T cells on average.

For sequencing of the TCRbeta CDR3 region, genomic DNA was extracted from the sorted cells. TCRbeta CDR3 regions were sequenced using the immunoSEQ Assay. TCRdb provides this immuneACCESS table in a form limited to in-frame rearrangements. Some clones are lacking; in checked studies, under half of them reflect an unresolved V gene, and why the rest are absent is not known. This sample has around 31,000 clones in its table, and approximately 85% of those were observed once. About 54% of the sample belongs to the ten largest clones. The specimen was CD4+ or CD8+ T cells sorted from blood, collected in a trial of the OX40 agonist ivuxolimab. The TCR comes from an adult with an advanced solid tumor such as melanoma, head and neck, liver or kidney cancer. The V and J segments used are TRBV7-2 and TRBJ1-2, with TRBD1 perhaps the D gene, on 6 matching bases. In nucleotides, the sequence is TGTGCCAGCAGCTCCGATCGACCCGGCAGGGGATTCGACTATGGCTACACCTTC. This sequence encodes CASSSDRPGRGFDYGYTF.